This T cell receptor beta chain was observed in a study of regulatory T cells in long-lasting Graves disease. The time point is: newly diagnosed GD, antithyroid drugs for less than 3 months. RNA isolated from PBMCs was used to make the TCR library. CDR3 regions were amplified by Arm-PCR using iRepertoire HTBI primers to build TCR beta libraries. Each CDR3 protein gets one entry after TCRdb re-called the multiplex PCR reads with MiXCR. The table includes 500,000 to 700,000 distinct CDR3 sequences, 16% detected once. Germline CDR1 is SGHRS and CDR2 is YFSETQ. The V end lost 4 bases, the J end lost 2 bases, and 13 bases lay between the germline ends. This CDR3 spans 14 amino acids. The sample was also reused in another study, on T cells in Graves' hyperthyroidism and ophthalmopathy. From that second work: Blood also held most thyroid clonotypes expanded beyond 0.001. Prediction of ophthalmopathy progression came a median roughly 6.4 months pre-onset.

The chain recombines TRBV5-1 with TRBJ2-7; TRBD1 might be the D (5 bases). The TCR was taken from a woman aged 25 to 45 with Graves disease. The material sequenced was peripheral blood mononuclear cells (PBMCs), taken at new diagnosis, from a patient treated with antithyroid drugs. CDR3: CASSPSQGAYEQYF. CDR3 in DNA: TGCGCCAGCAGCCCCTCCCAGGGTGCCTACGAGCAGTACTTC.